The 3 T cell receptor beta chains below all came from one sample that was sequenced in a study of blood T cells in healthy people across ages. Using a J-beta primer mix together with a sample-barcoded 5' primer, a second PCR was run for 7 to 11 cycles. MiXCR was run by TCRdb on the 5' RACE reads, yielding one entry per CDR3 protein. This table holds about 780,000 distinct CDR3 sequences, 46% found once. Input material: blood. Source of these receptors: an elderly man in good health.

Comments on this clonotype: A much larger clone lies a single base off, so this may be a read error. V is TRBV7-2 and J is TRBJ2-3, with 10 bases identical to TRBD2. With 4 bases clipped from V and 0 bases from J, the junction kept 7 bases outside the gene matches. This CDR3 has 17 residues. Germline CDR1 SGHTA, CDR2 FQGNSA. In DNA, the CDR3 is TGTGCCAGCAGCTCATGGACTAGCGGAATAAGCACAGATACGCAGTATTTT. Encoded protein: CASSSWTSGISTDTQYF.

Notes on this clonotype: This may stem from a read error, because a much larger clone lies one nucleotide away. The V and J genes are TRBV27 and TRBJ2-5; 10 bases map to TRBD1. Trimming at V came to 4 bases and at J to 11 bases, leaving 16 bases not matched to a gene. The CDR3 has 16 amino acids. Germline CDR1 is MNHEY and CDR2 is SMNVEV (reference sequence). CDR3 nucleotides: TGTGCCAGCAGTTCCCCGGGACAGGGGTTTTGGTATGAGCAGTACTTC. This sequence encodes CASSSPGQGFWYEQYF.

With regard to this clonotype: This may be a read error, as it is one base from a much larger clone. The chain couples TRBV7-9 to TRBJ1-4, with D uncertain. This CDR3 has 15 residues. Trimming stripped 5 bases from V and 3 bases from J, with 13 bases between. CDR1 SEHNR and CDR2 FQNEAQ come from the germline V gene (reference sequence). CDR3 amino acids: CASSKGGRANEKLFF. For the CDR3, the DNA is TGTGCCAGCAGCAAGGGCGGTCGGGCTAATGAAAAACTGTTTTTT.